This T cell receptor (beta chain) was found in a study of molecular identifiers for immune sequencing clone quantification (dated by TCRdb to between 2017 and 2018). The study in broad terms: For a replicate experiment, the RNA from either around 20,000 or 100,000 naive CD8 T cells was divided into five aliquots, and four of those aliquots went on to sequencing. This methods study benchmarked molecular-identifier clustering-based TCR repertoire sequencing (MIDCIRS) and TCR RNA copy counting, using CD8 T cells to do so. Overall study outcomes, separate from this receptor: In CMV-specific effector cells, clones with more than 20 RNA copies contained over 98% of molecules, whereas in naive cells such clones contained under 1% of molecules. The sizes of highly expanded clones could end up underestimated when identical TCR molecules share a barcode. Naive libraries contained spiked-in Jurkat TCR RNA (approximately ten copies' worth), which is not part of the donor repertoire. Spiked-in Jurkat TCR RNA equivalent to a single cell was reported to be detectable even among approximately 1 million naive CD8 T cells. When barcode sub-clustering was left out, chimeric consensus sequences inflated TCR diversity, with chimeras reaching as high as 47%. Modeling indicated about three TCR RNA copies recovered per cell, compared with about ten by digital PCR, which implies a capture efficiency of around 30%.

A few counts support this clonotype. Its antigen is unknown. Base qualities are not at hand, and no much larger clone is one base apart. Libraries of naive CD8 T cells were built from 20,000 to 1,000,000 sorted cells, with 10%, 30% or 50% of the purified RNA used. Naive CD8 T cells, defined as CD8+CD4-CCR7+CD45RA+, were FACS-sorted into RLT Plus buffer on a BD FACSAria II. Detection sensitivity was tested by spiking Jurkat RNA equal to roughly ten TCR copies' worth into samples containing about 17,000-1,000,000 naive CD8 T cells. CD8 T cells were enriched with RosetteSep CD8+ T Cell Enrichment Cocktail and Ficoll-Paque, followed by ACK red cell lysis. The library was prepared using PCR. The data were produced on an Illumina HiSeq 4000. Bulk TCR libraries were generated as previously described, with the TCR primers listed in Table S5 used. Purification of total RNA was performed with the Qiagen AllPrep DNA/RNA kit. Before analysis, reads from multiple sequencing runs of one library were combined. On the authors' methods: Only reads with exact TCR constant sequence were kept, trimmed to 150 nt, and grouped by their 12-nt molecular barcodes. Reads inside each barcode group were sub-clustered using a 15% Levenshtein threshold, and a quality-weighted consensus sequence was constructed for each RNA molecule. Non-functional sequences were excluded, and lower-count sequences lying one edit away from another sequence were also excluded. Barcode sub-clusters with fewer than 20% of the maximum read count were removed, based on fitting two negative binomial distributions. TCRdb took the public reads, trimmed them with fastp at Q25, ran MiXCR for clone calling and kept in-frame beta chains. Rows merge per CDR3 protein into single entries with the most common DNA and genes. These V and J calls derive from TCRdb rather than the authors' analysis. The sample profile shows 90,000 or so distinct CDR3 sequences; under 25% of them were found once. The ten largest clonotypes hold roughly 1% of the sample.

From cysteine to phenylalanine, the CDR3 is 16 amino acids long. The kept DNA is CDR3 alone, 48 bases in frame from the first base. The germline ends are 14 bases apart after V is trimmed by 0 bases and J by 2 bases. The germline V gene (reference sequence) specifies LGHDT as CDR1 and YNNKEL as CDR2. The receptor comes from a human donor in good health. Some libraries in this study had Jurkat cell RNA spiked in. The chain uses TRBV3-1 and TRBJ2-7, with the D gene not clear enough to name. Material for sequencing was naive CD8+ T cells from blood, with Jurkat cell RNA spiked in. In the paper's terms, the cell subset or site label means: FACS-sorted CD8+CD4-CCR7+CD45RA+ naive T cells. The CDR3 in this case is CASSQETDLPPYEQYF. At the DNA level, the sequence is TGTGCCAGCAGCCAAGAGACCGACCTCCCCCCCTACGAGCAGTACTTC.